This entry describes one T cell receptor (beta chain). The data were produced by immunoSEQ multiplex PCR, yet TCRdb's version contains in-frame clones alone and is incomplete. The sample lists roughly 710,000 clones, 70% to 90% occurring once. This record comes from a study of shared T cell receptors in the human thymus. CDR1 is MNHNS, CDR2 SASEGT, per germline. V lost 2 bases and J lost 0, with 14 bases in between. The CDR3 is 17 residues long. Another study also made use of these data, one on human thymus T cells. As reported in that work: Healthy Finnish infants undergoing corrective surgery for congenital heart defects provided the donor material.

This receptor was obtained from a girl under two years old with a congenital heart defect. J is TRBJ1-5 and V is TRBV6-1; tentatively, D is TRBD1 (5 bases). The specimen sequenced was thymocytes. Here the CDR3 reads CASSERGQFLSNQPQHF. The CDR3 nucleotides are TGTGCCAGCAGTGAAAGGGGTCAGTTTCTTAGCAATCAGCCCCAGCATTTT.